The entry below gives a single TCR beta chain sequence along with its context. Its matching antigen is unknown. The data were taken from a study of identical twins. Overall study results and limits: One should note that invariant MAIT and iNKT cells could partly confound zero-insertion analyses.

With template switching, a universal primer site was added, and the cDNA carried unique molecular identifiers. TCRdb independently ran MiXCR on the 5' RACE reads; one entry per CDR3 protein. The table records roughly 200,000 distinct CDR3 sequences, about 7.5% of them present only once. Germline V gene lookup returns CDR1 MNHNS and CDR2 SASEGT. V shed 6 bases, J shed 8 bases, and the junction held 9 bases outside the gene matches. This CDR3 has 14 amino acids. This sample was also put to use in a study of yellow fever vaccine responses in identical twins.

The sequence came from a young woman in good health. The chain is built from TRBV6-1 and TRBJ1-4; 7 bases agree with TRBD1. The sample consisted of memory (CD45RO+) T cells sorted from blood. The CDR3 DNA reads as TGTGCCAGCAGCACCACTCGACAGGGCGAAAAACTGTTTTTT. This gives the protein CASSTTRQGEKLFF.